Listed here are 18 T cell receptor beta chains from one sample, sequenced in a study of shared clonotypes between healthy human individuals. The table came from immunoSEQ multiplex PCR; TCRdb's copy has only in-frame clones and leaves some out. The table includes some 2.3 million clones, 90% to 95% detected once. The sequenced sample was naive CD4+ T cells from PBMCs. Subset of the sample: CD45RA+ positively selected. The origin of the receptors is a man aged 18 to 30 in good health. Some clones in this sample may be carry-over from other donors' samples.

In nucleotides, the CDR3 is TGTGCCAGCAGCTCCCAACCACCAGGGACAGGAGCGGAAAAACTGTTTTTT. Amino acids: CASSSQPPGTGAEKLFF. This rearrangement joins TRBV7-2 to TRBJ1-4, with 8 bases identical to TRBD1. This CDR3 region has 17 residues. Germline lookup yields CDR1 SGHTA and CDR2 FQGNSA. V dropped 4 bases and J dropped 8; count of bases not matched to a gene: 15.

The rearrangement joins TRBV5-4 to TRBJ2-7; TRBD1 is a possible D gene (5 bases). Germline V gene data show CDR1 as SGHNT and CDR2 as YYREEE (reference sequence). The length of the CDR3 is 14 residues. V was pared by 0 bases and J by 2 bases, with 9 bases between. The CDR3 sequence is CASSLGGQAYEQYF. The DNA for the CDR3 is TGTGCCAGCAGCTTGGGGGGCCAAGCCTACGAGCAGTACTTC.

The sample holds one count of this clone. The chain has TRBV18 and TRBJ2-3; 7 nucleotides align to TRBD1. V dropped 6 bases and J dropped 0; count of bases not matched to a gene: 6. Germline V gives CDR1 KGHSH, CDR2 LQKENI. The CDR3 contains 15 residues. As DNA, the CDR3 is TGTGCCAGCTCCCTGGGACAGACAAGCACAGATACGCAGTATTTT. It encodes CASSLGQTSTDTQYF.

This chain joins TRBV6-6 and TRBJ1-1, with D unclear. With 6 bases removed from V and 3 bases from J, the gap between germline ends came to 11 bases. Germline V gene data show CDR1 as MNHNY and CDR2 as SVGAGI (reference sequence). The CDR3 is 13 residues long. The CDR3 loop is CASSSQVDTEAFF. As DNA, the CDR3 is TGTGCCAGCAGCTCCCAGGTCGACACTGAAGCTTTCTTT.

The chain carries TRBV5-6 and TRBJ1-1, with D unclear. The CDR3 length is 15 residues. The V gene lost 0 bases and the J gene lost 5 bases, with 14 bases spanning the gap. Germline V lookup: CDR1 SGHDT, CDR2 YYEEEE. CDR3 in amino acids: CASSLVAAPRTEAFF. Written as DNA, the CDR3 is TGTGCCAGCAGCTTGGTGGCGGCCCCCCGGACTGAAGCTTTCTTT.

This chain connects TRBV5-1 to TRBJ2-7; D possibly uses TRBD1 or TRBD2 (5 bases each). The CDR3 covers 16 residues. Germline CDR1 SGHRS, CDR2 YFSETQ. V lost 0 bases to trimming and J lost 2 bases, with 15 bases between them. The CDR3 reads CASSLGEGSWPYEQYF. The DNA for the CDR3 is TGCGCCAGCAGCTTGGGCGAGGGGAGTTGGCCCTACGAGCAGTACTTC.

This clone appeared a few times. The chain links TRBV16 to TRBJ2-2; D remains unclear. The CDR3 covers 14 residues. Germline CDR1 is KGHSY and CDR2 is FQNENV. The germline V and J ends were trimmed by 1 base and 1 base, with 4 bases remaining between them. The CDR3 nucleotides read TGTGCCAGCAGCCAATGGAAGAACACCGGGGAGCTGTTTTTT. It is translated as CASSQWKNTGELFF.

The chain has TRBV27 and TRBJ1-4; D possibly corresponds to TRBD1 (5 bases). The CDR3 extends over 15 amino acids. Germline lookup yields CDR1 MNHEY and CDR2 SMNVEV (reference sequence). Trimming stripped 4 bases from V and 5 bases from J, with 14 bases between. CDR3 in DNA: TGTGCCAGCAGTTCGGGACGGGGGAGCAATGAAAAACTGTTTTTT. Amino acid sequence: CASSSGRGSNEKLFF.

V gene TRBV27 combines with J gene TRBJ2-3; TRBD2 matches 11 bases. The germline gives CDR1 MNHEY, CDR2 SMNVEV (reference sequence). Trimming removed 7 bases from V and 4 bases from J; junction bases left unmatched: 7. This CDR3 is 15 amino acids long. CDR3 residues: CASTTSGIVSDTQYF. The DNA for the CDR3 is TGTGCCAGCACGACTAGCGGGATAGTGTCAGATACGCAGTATTTT.

The rearrangement joins TRBV28 to TRBJ1-2, with a tentative D call TRBD1 (5 bases). CDR1 is MDHEN, CDR2 SYDVKM, per germline. The CDR3 totals 15 residues. Deletions cut 4 bases from V and 7 bases from J, with 19 bases between. The CDR3 spells CASSSLLEGRLGYTF. The CDR3 nucleotides are TGTGCCAGCAGTTCCCTCTTGGAGGGGAGACTTGGCTACACCTTC.

The chain joins TRBV5-1 to TRBJ2-1, with TRBD1 identical over 7 bases. Germline values: CDR1 SGHRS, CDR2 YFSETQ. The junction had 4 bases not matched to a gene; V was cut back by 4 bases and J by 3 bases. This CDR3 spans 14 amino acids. This chain's CDR3 is CASSEGADYNEQFF. CDR3 DNA sequence: TGCGCCAGCAGCGAGGGGGCGGACTACAATGAGCAGTTCTTC. Drawing the rest from reference TRBV5-1 and TRBJ2-1, the complete variable domain is KAGVTQTPRYLIKTRGQQVTLSCSPISGHRSVSWYQQTPGQGLQFLFEYFSETQRNKGNFPGRFSGRQFSNSRSEMNVSTLELGDSALYLCASSEGADYNEQFFGPGTRLTVL.

The rearrangement joins TRBV28 to TRBJ2-5, with D possibly being TRBD1 (5 bases). The germline gives CDR1 MDHEN, CDR2 SYDVKM. The CDR3 sequence is 15 residues long. Trimming took 3 bases from V and 4 from J, leaving 15 bases between them. The CDR3 DNA reads as TGTGCCAGCAGTTTGGTAATAGGACAATCAGAGACCCAGTACTTC. Its translation: CASSLVIGQSETQYF.

The J gene is TRBJ1-2, the V gene TRBV6-5; D ambiguous. In germline, CDR1 is MNHEY, CDR2 SVGAGI. Trimming cost V 2 bases and J 6 bases, with 13 bases left between them. The CDR3 spans 14 residues. CDR3 residues: CASSYQPGGNGYTF. The CDR3 region has the DNA TGTGCCAGCAGTTACCAGCCCGGAGGGAATGGCTACACCTTC.

The chain combines TRBV7-9 with TRBJ2-5; 7 bases are a match to TRBD1. The germline V gene has CDR1 SEHNR and CDR2 FQNEAQ (reference sequence). The CDR3 loop spans 14 amino acids. The ends lost 5 bases at V and 5 bases at J; junction bases unmatched: 8. This CDR3 is CASSPGQLRETQYF. The CDR3 DNA follows: TGTGCCAGCAGCCCGGGACAGCTTCGGGAGACCCAGTACTTC. Drawing the rest from reference TRBV7-9 and TRBJ2-5, the complete variable domain is DTGVSQNPRHKITKRGQNVTFRCDPISEHNRLYWYRQTLGQGPEFLTYFQNEAQLEKSRLLSDRFSAERPKGSFSTLEIQRTEQGDSAMYLCASSPGQLRETQYFGPGTRLLVL.

As to this clone: Other DNA sequences in this sample translate to the same CDR3. The chain has TRBV2 and TRBJ1-5; 7 nucleotides agree with TRBD1. The germline V gene encodes CDR1 SNHLY and CDR2 FYNNEI. This CDR3 has 13 amino acids. The trim removed 5 bases at V and 5 bases at J, leaving 3 bases unmatched. CDR3 protein: CASSRQGDQPQHF. DNA for the CDR3: TGTGCCAGCAGTCGACAGGGAGATCAGCCCCAGCATTTT. The entire variable domain, with the rest obtained from reference TRBV2 and TRBJ1-5, is as follows: EPEVTQTPSHQVTQMGQEVILRCVPISNHLYFYWYRQILGQKVEFLVSFYNNEISEKSEIFDDQFSVERPDGSNFTLKIRSTKLEDSAMYFCASSRQGDQPQHFGDGTRLSIL.

This chain joins TRBV7-3 and TRBJ2-1; 9 positions agree with TRBD2. The CDR3 extends over 15 amino acids. Germline values: CDR1 SGHTA, CDR2 FQGTGA. With V trimmed by 5 bases and J by 10 bases, 12 bases remained unmatched. Here the CDR3 reads CASSKSGTSLQEQFF. For the CDR3, the DNA is TGTGCCAGCAGCAAATCCGGGACTAGCCTACAAGAGCAGTTCTTC. Using reference TRBV7-3 and TRBJ2-1 for the parts outside the CDR3, the full variable domain is GAGVSQTPSNKVTEKGKYVELRCDPISGHTALYWYRQSLGQGPEFLIYFQGTGAADDSGLPNDRFFAVRPEGSVSTLKIQRTERGDSAVYLCASSKSGTSLQEQFFGPGTRLTVL.

V and J are TRBV6-5 and TRBJ2-1; 7 nucleotides agree with TRBD2. Germline CDR1 MNHEY, CDR2 SVGAGI. The CDR3 length is 16 residues. The ends lost 0 bases at V and 6 bases at J; junction bases unmatched: 8. The CDR3 DNA is TGTGCCAGCAGTTACTCGGGCGGGAGATCGGGCAATGAGCAGTTCTTC. Translation: CASSYSGGRSGNEQFF.

This clone occurred once. The CDR3 here is CASRRPLVSGANVLTF. The CDR3 nucleotides are TGTGCCAGCAGGAGGCCTTTGGTCTCTGGGGCCAACGTCCTGACTTTC. This chain uses TRBV19 with TRBJ2-6, with TRBD2 as a possible D gene (5 bases). Deletions cut 9 bases from V and 0 bases from J, with 15 bases between. Per germline, CDR1 LNHDA and CDR2 SQIVND (reference sequence). This CDR3 is 16 amino acids long.